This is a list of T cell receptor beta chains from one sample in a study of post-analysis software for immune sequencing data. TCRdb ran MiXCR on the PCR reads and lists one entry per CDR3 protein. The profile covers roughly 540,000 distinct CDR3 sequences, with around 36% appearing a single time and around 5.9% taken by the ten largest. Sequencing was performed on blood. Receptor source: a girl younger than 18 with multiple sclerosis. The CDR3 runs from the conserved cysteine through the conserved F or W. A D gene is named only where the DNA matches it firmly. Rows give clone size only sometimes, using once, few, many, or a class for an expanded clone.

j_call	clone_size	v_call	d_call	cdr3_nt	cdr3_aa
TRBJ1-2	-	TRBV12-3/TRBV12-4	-	TGTGCCAGCAGTTTTAGAATCACCTATGGCTACACCTTC	CASSFRITYGYTF
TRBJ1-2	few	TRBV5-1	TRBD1	TGCGCCAGCAGCACCGGGACAGGGCCCCGCGCCGGTGGCTACACCTTC	CASSTGTGPRAGGYTF
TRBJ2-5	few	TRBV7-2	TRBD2	TGTGCCAGCACACCTCGTGCGCGGGAGGATCTGTACTTC	CASTPRAREDLYF
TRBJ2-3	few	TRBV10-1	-	TGCGCCAGCAGACCAGTTGGGGGATCGGATACGCAGTATTTT	CASRPVGGSDTQYF
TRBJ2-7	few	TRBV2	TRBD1	TGTGCCAGCAGTTCGCGGCAGTGGACAGGGTACTTCTACGAGCAGTACTTC	CASSSRQWTGYFYEQYF
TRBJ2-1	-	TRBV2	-	TGTGCCAGCAGTGAAGCCCTGATCGGTGCGCAGTTCTTC	CASSEALIGAQFF
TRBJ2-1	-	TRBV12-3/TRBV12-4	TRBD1	TGTGCCAGCAGCCCGGGACAGGGGGGCCCCTACAATGAGCAGTTCTTC	CASSPGQGGPYNEQFF
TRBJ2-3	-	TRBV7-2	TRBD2	TGTGCCAGCAGCTTATCCAGGACTAGCGGGGATACGCAGTATTTT	CASSLSRTSGDTQYF
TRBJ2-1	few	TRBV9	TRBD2	TGTGCCAGCAGCCCCCGGACTAGCCACAATGAGCAGTTCTTC	CASSPRTSHNEQFF
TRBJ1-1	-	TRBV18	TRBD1	TGTGCCAGCTCTGCCGGGACAGGGTGGGGAACTGAAGCTTTCTTT	CASSAGTGWGTEAFF
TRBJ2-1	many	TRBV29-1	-	TGCAGCGTTGAAGGCAGGGATGAGCAGTTCTTC	CSVEGRDEQFF
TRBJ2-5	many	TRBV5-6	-	TGTGCCAGCAGCTTGGCCGCCCCCAGTCGAGAGACCCAGTACTTC	CASSLAAPSRETQYF
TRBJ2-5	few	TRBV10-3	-	TGTGCCATCAGTGAGTCTTCACCTGAGCAGTACTTC	CAISESSPEQYF
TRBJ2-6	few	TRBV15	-	TGTGCCACCAGCAGCCGGACGGTCGTCATCTCTGGGGCCAACGTCCTGACTTTC	CATSSRTVVISGANVLTF
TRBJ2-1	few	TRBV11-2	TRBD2	TGTGCCAGCAGCTTTGGACTAGCGGACAATGAGCAGTTCTTC	CASSFGLADNEQFF
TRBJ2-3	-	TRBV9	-	TGTGCCAGCAGCGTTTCACTGAGGGCAGATACGCAGTATTTT	CASSVSLRADTQYF
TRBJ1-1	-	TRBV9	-	TGTGCCAGCAGCGCGGCACAGGGATCCACTGAAGCTTTCTTT	CASSAAQGSTEAFF
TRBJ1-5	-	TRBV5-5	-	TGTGCCAGCAGCCCGGCGGGTAATAATCAGCCCCAGCATTTT	CASSPAGNNQPQHF
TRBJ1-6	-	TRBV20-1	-	TGCAGTGCACACGCCCAGAGGGGGTCACCCCTCCACTTT	CSAHAQRGSPLHF
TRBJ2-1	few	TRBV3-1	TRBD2	TGTGCCAGCAGCCGCGCAGCGGGGGATAACAATGAGCAGTTCTTC	CASSRAAGDNNEQFF
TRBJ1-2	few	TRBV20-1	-	TGCAGTGCTGCCCTTCGGGGGCAGGAGGGGTCTAACTATGGCTACACCTTC	CSAALRGQEGSNYGYTF
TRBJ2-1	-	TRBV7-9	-	TGTGCCAGCAGCTGGGACAAGAACCCCCACAATGAGCAGTTCTTC	CASSWDKNPHNEQFF
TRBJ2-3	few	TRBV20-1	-	TGCAGTGCTCTGGACTACCATAGCACAGATACGCAGTATTTT	CSALDYHSTDTQYF
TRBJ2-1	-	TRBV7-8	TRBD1	TGTGCCAGCAGCGAGGACAGGGAGAGCTCCTACAATGAGCAGTTCTTC	CASSEDRESSYNEQFF
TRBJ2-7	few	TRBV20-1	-	TGCAGTGCTTTACAGGGATTGGGCTACGAGCAGTACTTC	CSALQGLGYEQYF
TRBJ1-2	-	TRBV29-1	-	TGCAGCGTTGAAGAGGCGAGTCGGGGGGGCTACACCTTC	CSVEEASRGGYTF
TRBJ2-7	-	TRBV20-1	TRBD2	TGCAGTGCTGGATCGCCTAGCGGGGCCTACTACGAGCAGTACTTC	CSAGSPSGAYYEQYF
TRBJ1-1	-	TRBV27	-	TGTGCCAGCAGTTTCAGTCCCATGAACACTGAAACTTTCTTT	CASSFSPMNTETFF
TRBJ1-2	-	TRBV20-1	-	TGCAGTGCTAGCCCAGGGACAACGGGTGGCTACACCTTC	CSASPGTTGGYTF
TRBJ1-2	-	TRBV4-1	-	TGCGCCAGCAGCCAAGATAGGAGGGTTCGGGGCTACACCTTC	CASSQDRRVRGYTF
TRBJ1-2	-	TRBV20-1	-	TGCAGTGCTAGAGGGGGCATCTATGGCTACACCTTC	CSARGGIYGYTF
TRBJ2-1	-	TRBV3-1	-	TGTGCCAGCAGCCTGGCATTTACCCAAGCTCTCCTCGGCAATGAGCAGTTCTTC	CASSLAFTQALLGNEQFF
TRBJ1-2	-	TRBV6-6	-	TGTGCCAGCACCAGACAAAGCGGTACGGGATTCACTAACTATGGCTACACCTTC	CASTRQSGTGFTNYGYTF
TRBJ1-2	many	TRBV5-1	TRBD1	TGCGCCAGCAGCTTCGGAGGGGGCAGGGGCCTCGAAGGCTACACCTTC	CASSFGGGRGLEGYTF
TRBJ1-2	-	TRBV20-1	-	TGCAGTGCTAGAGAGAGGGGGGGCCTTAACTATGGCTACACCTTC	CSARERGGLNYGYTF
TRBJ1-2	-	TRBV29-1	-	TGCAGCGTTGAATTGGCGGATGGCTACACCTTC	CSVELADGYTF